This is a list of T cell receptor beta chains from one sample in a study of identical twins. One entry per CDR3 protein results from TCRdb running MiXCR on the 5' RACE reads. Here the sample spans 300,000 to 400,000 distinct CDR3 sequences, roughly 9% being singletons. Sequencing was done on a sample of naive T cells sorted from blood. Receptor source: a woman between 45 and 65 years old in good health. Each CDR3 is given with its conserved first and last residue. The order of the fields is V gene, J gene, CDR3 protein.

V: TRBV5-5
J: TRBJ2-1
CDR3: CASILSDEQFF

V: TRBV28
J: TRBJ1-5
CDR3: CASSFGGRFNQPQHF

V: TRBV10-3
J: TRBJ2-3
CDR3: CAISDGLAGEGTDTQYF

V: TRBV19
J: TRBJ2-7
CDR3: CASSINSWSEQYF

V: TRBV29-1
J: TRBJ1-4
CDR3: CSVGGIWNEKLFF

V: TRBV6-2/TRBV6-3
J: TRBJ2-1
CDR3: CASSRGRDNEQFF

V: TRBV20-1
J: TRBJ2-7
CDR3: CSAGTSSSYEQYF

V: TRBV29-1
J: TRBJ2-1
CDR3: CSVIPVTYNEQFF

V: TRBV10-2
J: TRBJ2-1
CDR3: CASSDVHNEQFF

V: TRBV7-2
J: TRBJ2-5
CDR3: CASSLAGTGGLKTQYF

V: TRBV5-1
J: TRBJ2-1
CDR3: CASSPSPGRANNEQFF

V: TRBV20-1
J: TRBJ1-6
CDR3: CSARASVGRDSPLHF

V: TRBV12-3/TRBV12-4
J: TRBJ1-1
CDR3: CASSLDRITEAFF

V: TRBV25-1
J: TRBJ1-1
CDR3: CASSAGAEAFF

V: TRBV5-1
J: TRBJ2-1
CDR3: CASSSDPRSYNEQFF

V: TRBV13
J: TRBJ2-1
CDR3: CASSLGTGNPYNEQFF

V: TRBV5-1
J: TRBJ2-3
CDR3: CASQGGAGLPTDTQYF

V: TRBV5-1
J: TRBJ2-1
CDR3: CASSLAGTNFNEQFF

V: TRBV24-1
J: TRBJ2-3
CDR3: CASTSGTSTDTQYF

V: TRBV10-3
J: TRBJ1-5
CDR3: CAISYGQGRNQPQHF

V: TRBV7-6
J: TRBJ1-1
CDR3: CASSSTPNTEAFF

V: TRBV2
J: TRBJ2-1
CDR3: CASSTNRGSYNEQFF

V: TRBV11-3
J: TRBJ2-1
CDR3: CASSLGGTADNEQFF

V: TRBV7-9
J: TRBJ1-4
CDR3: CASSLPRQGSEKLFF

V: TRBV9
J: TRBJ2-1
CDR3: CASSASGLLVTNEQFF

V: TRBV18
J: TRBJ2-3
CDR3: CASYSDTQYF

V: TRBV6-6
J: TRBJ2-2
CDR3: CASSRLDGELFF

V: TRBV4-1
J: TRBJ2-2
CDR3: CASSQESGQGHRELFF

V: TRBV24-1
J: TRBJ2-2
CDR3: CATSSKTSRLAPGELFF

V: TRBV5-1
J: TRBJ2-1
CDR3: CASRTSGNSYNEQFF

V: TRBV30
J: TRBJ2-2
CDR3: CAWSSSGGGTGELFF

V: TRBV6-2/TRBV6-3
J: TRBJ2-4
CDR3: CASSTLNLAKNIQYF

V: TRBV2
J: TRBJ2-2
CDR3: CASSEERPAITGELFF

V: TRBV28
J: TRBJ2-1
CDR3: CASSLYEGFGSREQFF

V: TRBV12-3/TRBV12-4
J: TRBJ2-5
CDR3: CASSLRTGVVKETQYF